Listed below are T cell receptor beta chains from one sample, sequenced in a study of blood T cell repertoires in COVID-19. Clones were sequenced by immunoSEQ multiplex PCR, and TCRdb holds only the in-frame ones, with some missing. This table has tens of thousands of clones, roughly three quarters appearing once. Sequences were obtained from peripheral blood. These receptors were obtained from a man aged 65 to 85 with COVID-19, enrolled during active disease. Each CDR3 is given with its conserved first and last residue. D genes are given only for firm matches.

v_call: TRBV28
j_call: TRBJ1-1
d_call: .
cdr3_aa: CASSLASLNTEAFF

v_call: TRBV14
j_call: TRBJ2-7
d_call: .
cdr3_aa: CASSQSGNEQYF

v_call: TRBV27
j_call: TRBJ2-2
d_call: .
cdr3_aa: CASSPLAAGVRELFF

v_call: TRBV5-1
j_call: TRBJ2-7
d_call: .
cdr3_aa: CASSLGGYEQYF

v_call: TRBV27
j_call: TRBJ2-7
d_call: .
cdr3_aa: CASSFRVFSDEQYF

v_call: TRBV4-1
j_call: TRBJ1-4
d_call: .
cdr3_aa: CASSQEVAGEYEKLFF

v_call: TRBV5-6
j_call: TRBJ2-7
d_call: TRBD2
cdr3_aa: CASSLELKLAGARSYEQYF

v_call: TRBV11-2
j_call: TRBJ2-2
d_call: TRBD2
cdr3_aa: CASSGLAGGPGTGELFF

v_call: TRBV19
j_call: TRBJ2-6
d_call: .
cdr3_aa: CASSRWGSQSGANVLTF

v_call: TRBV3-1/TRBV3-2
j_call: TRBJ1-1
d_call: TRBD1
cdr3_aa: CASSQRRDSEAFF

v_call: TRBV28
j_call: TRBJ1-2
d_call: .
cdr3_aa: CASSSPAWGGSLGGYTF

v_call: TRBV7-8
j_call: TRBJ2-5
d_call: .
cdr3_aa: CASSLVTGFQETQYF

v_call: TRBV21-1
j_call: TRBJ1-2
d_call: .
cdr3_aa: CASSKEPGQPNGYTF

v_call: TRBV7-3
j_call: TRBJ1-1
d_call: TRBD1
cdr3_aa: CASSSQGQGPSEAFF

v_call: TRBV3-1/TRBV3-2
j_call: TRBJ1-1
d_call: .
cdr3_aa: CASSFGHNTEAFF

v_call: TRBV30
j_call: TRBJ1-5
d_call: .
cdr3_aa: CASGINQPQHF

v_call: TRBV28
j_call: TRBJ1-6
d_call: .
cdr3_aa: CASSLAVTNSPLHF

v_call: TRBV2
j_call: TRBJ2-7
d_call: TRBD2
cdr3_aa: CASSSGSPHEQYF

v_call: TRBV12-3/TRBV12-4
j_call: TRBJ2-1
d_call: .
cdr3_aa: CASSQGGEQFF

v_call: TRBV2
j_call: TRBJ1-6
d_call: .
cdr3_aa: CASRTDSPLHF

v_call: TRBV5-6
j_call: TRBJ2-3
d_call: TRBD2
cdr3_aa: CASSGTRASTDTQYF

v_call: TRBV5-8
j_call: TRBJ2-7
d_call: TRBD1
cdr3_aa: CASSWDRGNEQYF

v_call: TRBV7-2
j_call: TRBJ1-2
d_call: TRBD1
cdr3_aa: CASSYTGGEGYTF

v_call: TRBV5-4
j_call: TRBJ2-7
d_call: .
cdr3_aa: CASSLAGGSYEQYF

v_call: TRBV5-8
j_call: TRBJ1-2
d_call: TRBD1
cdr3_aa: CASSQPGTGLYGYTF

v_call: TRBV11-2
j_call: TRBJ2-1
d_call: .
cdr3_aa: CASSLLRGSNEQFF